These T cell receptor beta chains were read from a single sample in a study of blood T cell repertoires in COVID-19. Generated by immunoSEQ multiplex PCR, the TCRdb table keeps only in-frame clones and is missing some. The data hold nearly 300,000 clones, with about four fifths observed a single time. Sequencing was carried out using peripheral blood. The receptors stem from a human donor with COVID-19, enrolled during active disease. The donor label of this sample is uncertain. The CDR3 runs from the conserved cysteine through the conserved F or W.

v_call	cdr3_aa
TRBV6-5	CASSYHVDRGTEAFF
TRBV28	CASSFRRDRVTANQPQHF
TRBV10-3	CAISTGAVDTQYF
TRBV11-2	CASSSTGASGANVLTF
TRBV3-1/TRBV3-2	CASSQPSGWSTDTQYF
TRBV30	CAWSTLTGNQPQHF
TRBV5-8	CASSLETGVLNTEAFF
TRBV2	CASRDRGPQFQETQYF
TRBV7-9	CASSPGQGRTDTQYF
TRBV7-7	CASSLGPRGGGYEQYF
TRBV19	CASSSQPPGQGRYEQYF
TRBV28	CASRVSTDTQYF
TRBV7-7	CASSLDRGTDTQYF
TRBV7-9	CASSPTSGRYNEQFF
TRBV7-6	CASSVNRGQTGELFF
TRBV7-2	CASSLETEKTWNTEAFF
TRBV7-9	CASSNRWISSPLHF
TRBV5-5	CASSPTGVNQPQHF
TRBV7-6	CASSSGTGGQVNTEAFF
TRBV6-5	CASSYRTAHTGELFF
TRBV6-4	CASRREHRTGTEAFF
TRBV6-6	CASSPSRGELFF
TRBV28	CASSIGGQGYYGYTF
TRBV4-1	CASSQDPALNTGELFF
TRBV19	CASEGRGGTEAFF
TRBV18	CASSPGDTTEQYF
TRBV9	CASTPWESGTGELFF
TRBV6-1	CASSESFGQGSYEQYF
TRBV9	CASSVQRSVGETQYF
TRBV5-4	CASSLGAGEGEQFF
TRBV19	CASTSLEAGDYGYTF
TRBV10-3	CAIRSGGQGGETQYF
TRBV6-5	CASSLELYETQYF
TRBV11-3	CASSFGYRESTDTQYF
TRBV29-1	CSSLGDTWGTEAFF